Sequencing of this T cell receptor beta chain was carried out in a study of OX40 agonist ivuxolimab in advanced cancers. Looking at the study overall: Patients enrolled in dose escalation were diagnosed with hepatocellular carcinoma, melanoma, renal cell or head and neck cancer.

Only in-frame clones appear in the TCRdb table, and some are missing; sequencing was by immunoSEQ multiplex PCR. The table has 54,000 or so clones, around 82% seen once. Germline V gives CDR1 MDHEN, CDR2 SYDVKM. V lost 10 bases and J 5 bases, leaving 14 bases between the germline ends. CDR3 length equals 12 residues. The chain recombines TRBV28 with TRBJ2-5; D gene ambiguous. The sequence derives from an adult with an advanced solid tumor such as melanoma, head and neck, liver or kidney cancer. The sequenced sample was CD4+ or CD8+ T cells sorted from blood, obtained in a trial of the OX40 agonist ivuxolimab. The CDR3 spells CATTRNLETQYF. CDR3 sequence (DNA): TGTGCCACCACGAGGAATCTGGAGACCCAGTACTTC.